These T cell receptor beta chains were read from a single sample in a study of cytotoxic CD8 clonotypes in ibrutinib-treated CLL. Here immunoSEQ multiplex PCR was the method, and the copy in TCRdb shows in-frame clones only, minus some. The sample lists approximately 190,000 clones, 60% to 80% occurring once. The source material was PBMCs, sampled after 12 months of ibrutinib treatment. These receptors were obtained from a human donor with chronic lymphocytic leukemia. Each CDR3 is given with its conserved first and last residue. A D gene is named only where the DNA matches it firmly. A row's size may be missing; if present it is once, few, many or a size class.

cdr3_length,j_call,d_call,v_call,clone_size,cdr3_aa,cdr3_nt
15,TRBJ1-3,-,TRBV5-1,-,CASSFGSGIGNTIYF,TGCGCCAGCAGCTTCGGCAGTGGGATTGGAAACACCATATATTTT
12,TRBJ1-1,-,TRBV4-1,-,CASSQVDRKAFF,TGCGCCAGCAGCCAAGTCGACCGAAAAGCTTTCTTT
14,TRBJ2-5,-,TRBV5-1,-,CASSFSTGIETQYF,TGCGCCAGCAGCTTCTCAACAGGGATCGAGACCCAGTACTTC
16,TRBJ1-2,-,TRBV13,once,CASRLHGTGMVYGYTF,TGTGCCAGTCGGCTTCACGGGACCGGCATGGTATATGGCTACACCTTC
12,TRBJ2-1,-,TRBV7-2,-,CASSFTRNEQFF,TGTGCCAGCAGCTTTACAAGGAATGAGCAGTTCTTC
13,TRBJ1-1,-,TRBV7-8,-,CASSSPRDTEAFF,TGTGCCAGCAGCTCACCCAGGGACACTGAAGCTTTCTTT
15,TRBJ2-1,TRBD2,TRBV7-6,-,CASSAIAGVTNEQFF,TGTGCCAGCAGCGCAATAGCGGGAGTCACCAATGAGCAGTTCTTC
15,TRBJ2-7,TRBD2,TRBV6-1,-,CASRALGTSGPEQYF,TGTGCCAGCAGAGCCCTGGGGACTAGCGGTCCCGAGCAGTACTTC
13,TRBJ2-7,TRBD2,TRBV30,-,CAWTPGTSYEQYF,TGTGCCTGGACCCCCGGGACTAGCTACGAGCAGTACTTC
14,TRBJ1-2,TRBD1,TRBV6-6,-,CASSYGDSAYGYTF,TGTGCCAGCAGTTACGGGGACAGCGCCTATGGCTACACCTTC
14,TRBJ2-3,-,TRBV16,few,CASSQIRVTDTQYF,TGTGCCAGCAGCCAAATCAGGGTCACAGATACGCAGTATTTT
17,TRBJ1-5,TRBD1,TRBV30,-,CAWTPGQGRNVGQPQHF,TGTGCCTGGACCCCCGGACAGGGAAGGAATGTTGGCCAGCCCCAGCATTTT
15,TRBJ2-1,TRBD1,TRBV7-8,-,CASIIGTVGNNEQFF,TGTGCCAGCATCATAGGGACAGTGGGAAACAATGAGCAGTTCTTC
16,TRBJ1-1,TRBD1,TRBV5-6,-,CASSLWSVGGNTEAFF,TGTGCCAGCAGCTTGTGGTCGGTAGGGGGCAACACTGAAGCTTTCTTT
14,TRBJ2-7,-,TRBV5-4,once,CASSPNTDSPEQYF,TGTGCCAGCAGCCCAAACACCGACTCCCCCGAGCAGTACTTC
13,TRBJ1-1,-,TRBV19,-,CASSRDQRGEAFF,TGTGCCAGTAGCCGGGACCAGAGGGGGGAAGCTTTCTTT